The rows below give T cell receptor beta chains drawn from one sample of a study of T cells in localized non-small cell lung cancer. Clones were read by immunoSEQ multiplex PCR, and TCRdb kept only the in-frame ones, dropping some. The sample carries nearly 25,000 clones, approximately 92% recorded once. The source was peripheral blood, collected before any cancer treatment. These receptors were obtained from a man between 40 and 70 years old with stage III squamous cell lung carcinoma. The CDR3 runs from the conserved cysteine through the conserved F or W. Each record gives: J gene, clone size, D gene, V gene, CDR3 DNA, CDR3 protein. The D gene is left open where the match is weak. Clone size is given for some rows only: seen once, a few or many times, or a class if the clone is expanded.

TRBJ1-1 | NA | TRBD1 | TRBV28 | TGTGCCAGCAGTCCCGGACAGGAAATGAACACTGAAGCTTTCTTT | CASSPGQEMNTEAFF
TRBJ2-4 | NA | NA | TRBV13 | TGTGCCAGCAGCTTTACTTCCTTGGCCAAAAACATTCAGTACTTC | CASSFTSLAKNIQYF
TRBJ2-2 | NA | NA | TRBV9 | TGTGCCAGCAGTCCGATGAACACCGGGGAGCTGTTTTTT | CASSPMNTGELFF
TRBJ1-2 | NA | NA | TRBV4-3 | TGCGCCAGCAGCCAAGATCAGAAGGTTTATAACTATGGCTACACCTTC | CASSQDQKVYNYGYTF
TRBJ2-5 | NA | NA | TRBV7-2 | TGTGCCAGCAGCTTGAGCCACCAAGAGACCCAGTACTTC | CASSLSHQETQYF
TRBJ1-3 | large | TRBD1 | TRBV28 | TGTGCCAGCAGTTTCGGGACAGGGAGCTCTGGAAACACCATATATTTT | CASSFGTGSSGNTIYF
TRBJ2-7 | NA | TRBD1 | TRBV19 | TGTGCCAGTAGTATCCGGACAGGGGCCTCCTACGAGCAGTACTTC | CASSIRTGASYEQYF
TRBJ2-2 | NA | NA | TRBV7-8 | TGTGCCAGCAGCTTAGATCCAGGGTTCACCGGGGAGCTGTTTTTT | CASSLDPGFTGELFF
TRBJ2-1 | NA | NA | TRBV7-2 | TGTGCCAGCAGTCACCCCCTAGGTAAGGGGCAGTTCTTC | CASSHPLGKGQFF
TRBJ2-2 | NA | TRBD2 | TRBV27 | TGTGCCAGCACCCTCGGGGGGTCCACCGGGGAGCTGTTTTTT | CASTLGGSTGELFF
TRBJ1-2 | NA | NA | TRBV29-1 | TGCAGCGTTGAAGACAACGGCTATGGCTACACCTTC | CSVEDNGYGYTF
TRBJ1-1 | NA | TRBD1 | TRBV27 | TGTGCCAGCAGCAGACAGGGTAGGATGAACACTGAAGCTTTCTTT | CASSRQGRMNTEAFF
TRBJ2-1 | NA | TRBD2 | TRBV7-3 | TGTGCCAGCAGCCCATCAGCGGGGGTCGCCTACAATGAGCAGTTCTTC | CASSPSAGVAYNEQFF
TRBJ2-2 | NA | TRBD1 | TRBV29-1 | TGCAGCGTTGATCGGACCGGGACAGGGGGAATTACCGGGGAGCTGTTTTTT | CSVDRTGTGGITGELFF
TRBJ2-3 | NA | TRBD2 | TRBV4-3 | TGCGCCAGCAGCCGGTATGGCGGGAGGGAGCAGTATTTT | CASSRYGGREQYF
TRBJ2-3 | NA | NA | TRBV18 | TGTGCCAGCTCATCAACTAGCACAGATACGCAGTATTTT | CASSSTSTDTQYF
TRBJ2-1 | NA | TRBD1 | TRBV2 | TGTGCCAGCAGTTCCGGGACAGGGCCCTACAATGAGCAGTTCTTC | CASSSGTGPYNEQFF
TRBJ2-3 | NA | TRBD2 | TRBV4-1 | TGCGCCAGCAGCCCGAGGACTAGCGGGAGGGGCAGCGCAGATACGCAGTATTTT | CASSPRTSGRGSADTQYF
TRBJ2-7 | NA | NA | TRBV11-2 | TGTGCCAGCAGCCACCAGGGGGGACTCGGCTACGAGCAGTACTTC | CASSHQGGLGYEQYF
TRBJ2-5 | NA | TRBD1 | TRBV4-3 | TGCGCCAGCAGCCAGGGTACAGGGGTAAAAGAGACCCAGTACTTC | CASSQGTGVKETQYF
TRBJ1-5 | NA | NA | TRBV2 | TGTGCCAGCAGCCGTTTCGAGAACCAGCCCCAGCATTTT | CASSRFENQPQHF
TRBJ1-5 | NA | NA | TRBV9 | TGTGCCAGCAGCGTAGGCACGGGAAGTTTAGGTCAGCCCCAGCATTTT | CASSVGTGSLGQPQHF
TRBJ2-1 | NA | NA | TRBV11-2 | TGTGCCAGCAGCTTCTACGAGACACTCCTGTTCTTC | CASSFYETLLFF
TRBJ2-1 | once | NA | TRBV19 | TGTGCCAGTACCCCTACAACCTCCTCCTACAATGAGCAGTTCTTC | CASTPTTSSYNEQFF
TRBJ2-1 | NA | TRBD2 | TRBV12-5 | TGTGCTAGTGGTTTGGCCTCCGGGACTAGCGGGGGGGCGACTGAGCAGTTCTTC | CASGLASGTSGGATEQFF
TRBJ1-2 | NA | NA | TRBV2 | TGTGCCAGCAGTAGTGTCACGGGTTATGGCTACACCTTC | CASSSVTGYGYTF
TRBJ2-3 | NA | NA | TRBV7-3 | TGTGCCAGCAGCTTAACGGCAGGGGTAACAGATACGCAGTATTTT | CASSLTAGVTDTQYF
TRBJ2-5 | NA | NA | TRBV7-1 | TGTGCCAGCAGCTCCTCCGGAGGGCGGGAGACCCAGTACTTC | CASSSSGGRETQYF
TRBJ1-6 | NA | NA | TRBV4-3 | TGCGCCAGCAGCCGAGACCCAGGTGCTAGGGGTTCACCCCTCCACTTT | CASSRDPGARGSPLHF
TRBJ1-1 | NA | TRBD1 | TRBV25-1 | TGTGCCAGCAGTGAACCTGGACAGGGGGCTTTCACTGAAGCTTTCTTT | CASSEPGQGAFTEAFF
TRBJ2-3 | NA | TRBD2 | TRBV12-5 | TGTGCTAGTGGTGGGACTAGCGGGAGCACAGATACGCAGTATTTT | CASGGTSGSTDTQYF
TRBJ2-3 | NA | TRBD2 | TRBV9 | TGTGCCAGCAGCGTAGACTGGGCTAGCGGGAGCGATACGCAGTATTTT | CASSVDWASGSDTQYF
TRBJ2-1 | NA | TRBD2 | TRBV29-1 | TGCAGCGTAGCGGGGGGGCGGGATGAGCAGTTCTTC | CSVAGGRDEQFF
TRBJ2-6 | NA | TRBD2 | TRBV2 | TGTGCCAGCAGGGGGGGACTAGCGGGAGTCTCTGGGGCCAACGTCCTGACTTTC | CASRGGLAGVSGANVLTF
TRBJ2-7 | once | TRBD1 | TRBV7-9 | TGTGCCAGCAGCTTAGCTGGGCAGGGGGAATCCGAGCAGTACTTC | CASSLAGQGESEQYF
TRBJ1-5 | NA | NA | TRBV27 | TGTGCCAGCAGTTTAAGAGGGGGCAATCAGCCCCAGCATTTT | CASSLRGGNQPQHF
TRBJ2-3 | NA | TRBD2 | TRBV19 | TGTGCCAGTATGGGAACTAGCGGACGCACAGATACGCAGTATTTT | CASMGTSGRTDTQYF
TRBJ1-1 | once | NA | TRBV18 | TGTGCCAGCTCACAGGGGCTTAGGAACACTGAAGCTTTCTTT | CASSQGLRNTEAFF
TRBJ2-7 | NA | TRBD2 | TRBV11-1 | TGTGCCAGCAGCTTCGGACTAGCGGACTACGAGCAGTACTTC | CASSFGLADYEQYF
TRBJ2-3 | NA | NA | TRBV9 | TGTGCCAGCAGCGCATCCGGGGTGTTGGCAGATACGCAGTATTTT | CASSASGVLADTQYF
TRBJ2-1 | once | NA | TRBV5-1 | TGCGCCAGCAGCTTGGTGTTTAGCGGTTACAATGAGCAGTTCTTC | CASSLVFSGYNEQFF
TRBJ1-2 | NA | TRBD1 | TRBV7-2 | TGTGCCAGCAGCCAAGACAGGGTGGGAGGCTACACCTTC | CASSQDRVGGYTF
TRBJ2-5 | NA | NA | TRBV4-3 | TGCGCCAGCAGCCAAGATTCGGGCCCAGAGACCCAGTACTTC | CASSQDSGPETQYF
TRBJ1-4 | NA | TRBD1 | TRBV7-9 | TGTGCCAGCAGTTTACAGGGGATTAATGAAAAACTGTTTTTT | CASSLQGINEKLFF
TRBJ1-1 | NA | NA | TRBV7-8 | TGTGCCAGCAGCTTAGCGGATGGACACGAAGCTTTCTTT | CASSLADGHEAFF
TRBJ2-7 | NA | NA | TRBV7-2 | TGTGCCAGCAGCCCCGGGGGCGGAGCCTACGAGCAGTACTTC | CASSPGGGAYEQYF
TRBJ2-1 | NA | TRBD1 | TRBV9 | TGTGCCAGCAGCGTAGCACAGGGGGCGAGGCATGAGCAGTTCTTC | CASSVAQGARHEQFF
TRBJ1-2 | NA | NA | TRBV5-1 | TGCGCCAGCAGCTTGGTTTTGGGCAGTGACTATGGCTACACCTTC | CASSLVLGSDYGYTF
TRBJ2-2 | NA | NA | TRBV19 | TGTGCCAGTAGTATCGAGCTCACCGGGGAGCTGTTTTTT | CASSIELTGELFF
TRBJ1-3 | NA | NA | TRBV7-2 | TGTGCCAGCAGCTTAGTTACAGGCATTGTCTCTGGAAACACCATATATTTT | CASSLVTGIVSGNTIYF
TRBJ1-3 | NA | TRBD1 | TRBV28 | TGTGCCAGCAGTCCGCCCGGGACAGGAAGAAACACCATATATTTT | CASSPPGTGRNTIYF
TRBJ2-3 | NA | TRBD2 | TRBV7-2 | TGTGCCAGCAGCCCGGACTCGGGACTAGCGGGGGGAGATACGCAGTATTTT | CASSPDSGLAGGDTQYF
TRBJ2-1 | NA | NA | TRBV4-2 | TGTGCCAGCAGCCAAGAAACCACAGGGAACTACAATGAGCAGTTCTTC | CASSQETTGNYNEQFF
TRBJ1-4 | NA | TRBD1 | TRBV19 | TGTGCCAGTAGTCGGGAGGGGGCCGGGTATGAAAAACTGTTTTTT | CASSREGAGYEKLFF
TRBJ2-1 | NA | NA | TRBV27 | TGTGCCAGCAGTATCCGGGATCCATCCCTCTCCTACAATGAGCAGTTCTTC | CASSIRDPSLSYNEQFF
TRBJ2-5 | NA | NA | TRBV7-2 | TGTGCCAGCAGCCCCTCCGAAGGATTTCAGTACTTC | CASSPSEGFQYF
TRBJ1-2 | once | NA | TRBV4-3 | TGCGCCAGCAGCCAAGGTCGGGGGCTAGGGGGCTACACCTTC | CASSQGRGLGGYTF
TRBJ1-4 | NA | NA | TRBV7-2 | TGTGCCAGCAGCCAGGAAGCTAATGAAAAACTGTTTTTT | CASSQEANEKLFF